This T cell receptor (beta chain) was sequenced in a study of siplizumab effects on memory and regulatory T cells. Whole-study findings and limits: Treg-derived clones made up an average of about 68% of mappable alloreactive CD4+ clones with siplizumab and under 35% in controls. Unstimulated subsets were the mapping target of only a minor fraction of alloreactive clones.

The CDR3 runs 14 residues. The V end lost 0 bases, the J end lost 5 bases, and 7 bases lay between the germline ends. Germline V lookup: CDR1 MNHNS, CDR2 SASEGT. Around 100,000 TCR templates underwent assay in each sample. TCRdb keeps only in-frame clones here, not all; method: immunoSEQ multiplex PCR. The table lists roughly 97,000 clones, over 90% of them singletons. With respect to this clone: Antigen specificity is unknown.

The TCR originated in a human donor in good health. The V call is TRBV6-1, the J call TRBJ2-2; no firm D call. Material: Tregs sorted from blood. CDR3 in amino acids: CASSEADITGELFF. DNA of the CDR3: TGTGCCAGCAGTGAAGCGGATATAACCGGGGAGCTGTTTTTT.